Only one count was recorded for the clone carrying this T cell receptor beta chain. Its target is not known. This entry is derived from a study of T cell responses to AZD1222 COVID-19 vaccine. The study's findings and limits: The donor cohort was predominantly white British with a female majority, and clonal diversity may have been underestimated. Two doses of AZD1222 preceded a rise in Spike-specific TCR breadth and depth. Repertoires were collected only later (after the peak T cell response had occurred).

Here immunoSEQ multiplex PCR was the method, and the copy in TCRdb shows in-frame clones only, minus some. Among about 98,000 clones, around 82% were seen once, and the ten largest hold over 15%. This CDR3 is 17 amino acids long. Germline V gene sequence: CDR1 SGHTA, CDR2 FQGNSA. V was cut by 5 bases and J by 1 base, with 17 bases left in between. Sequenced here: peripheral blood, sampled on day 0 of AZD1222 vaccination. This chain joins TRBV7-2 and TRBJ1-4, with D possibly matching TRBD1 (6 bases). The sequence was collected from an adult in good health. CDR3 sequence: CASSPRPTQGTNEKLFF. For the CDR3, the DNA is TGTGCCAGCAGCCCGCGCCCCACACAGGGAACTAATGAAAAACTGTTTTTT.